The 29 T cell receptor beta chains in this list originate from one sample, sequenced in a study of Ad26.COV2.S vaccination and SARS-CoV-2 variants. Documented treatment: some 20 received Ad26.COV2.S at low or high dose, single or two shots; several received placebo; per-sample allocation not given. Sampling was performed 63 days after the first vaccine or placebo injection. TCRdb's table, derived via immunoSEQ multiplex PCR, lists solely in-frame clones and lacks some. The sample records fewer than 300,000 clones, approximately 89% being singletons. The source was peripheral blood, collected in a trial of Ad26.COV2.S vaccine versus placebo. The receptor set was obtained from a person between 18 and 65 years old who received the Ad26.COV2.S COVID-19 vaccine or a placebo.

V and J are TRBV4-3 and TRBJ2-2; 11 nucleotides line up with TRBD2. Germline assignment: CDR1 LGHNA and CDR2 YSLEER. V lost 4 bases to trimming and J lost 8 bases; unmatched junction nucleotides: 12. This CDR3 contains 17 residues. DNA of the CDR3: TGCGCCAGCAGCCGCACCCCGGGACTAGCGGCGTCGGGGGAGCTGTTTTTT. Translating gives CASSRTPGLAASGELFF.

The chain is built from TRBV6-5 and TRBJ1-3, with D unclear. This CDR3 is 13 amino acids long. Germline assignment: CDR1 MNHEY and CDR2 SVGAGI. Trimming took 7 bases from V and 0 from J, leaving 7 bases between them. The CDR3 loop is CASMANSGNTIYF. The CDR3 DNA follows: TGTGCCAGCATGGCCAACTCTGGAAACACCATATATTTT.

V and J are TRBV28 and TRBJ2-5, with 8 bases identical to TRBD2. CDR1 and CDR2 from the germline V gene are MDHEN and SYDVKM. V gave up 4 bases and J gave up 7 bases; unmatched junction bases: 8. The CDR3 is made up of 14 amino acids. The CDR3: CASSYSGVGGTQYF. CDR3 nucleotide sequence: TGTGCCAGCAGTTATAGCGGGGTTGGGGGGACCCAGTACTTC.

This clone was observed a few times. This chain links TRBV10-3 with TRBJ1-1; D uncertain. Germline CDR1 ENHRY, CDR2 SYGVKD. CDR3 length equals 13 residues. The V and J ends lost 7 bases and 10 bases respectively, with 19 bases between them. The CDR3 sequence: CAINEKPGLGAFF. CDR3 coding DNA: TGTGCCATCAACGAAAAACCGGGATTGGGAGCTTTCTTT.

The V call is TRBV7-8, the J call TRBJ1-5; D remains ambiguous. CDR1 SGHVS and CDR2 FQNEAQ come from the germline V gene. V was shortened by 2 bases and J by 5 bases, with 7 bases between the two germline ends. The CDR3 is made up of 13 amino acids. The CDR3, as DNA: TGTGCCAGCAGCTTATCTAGGTATCAGCCCCAGCATTTT. It encodes CASSLSRYQPQHF.

This clone appeared once. The J gene is TRBJ1-2, the V gene TRBV28; D is possibly TRBD1 (5 bases). CDR3 size: 12 residues. V was trimmed by 4 bases and J by 4 bases, leaving 7 bases between them. CDR1 is MDHEN and CDR2 is SYDVKM in the germline V gene. The CDR3 protein is CASSYDSYGYTF. The CDR3 nucleotides read TGTGCCAGCAGTTACGACAGCTATGGCTACACCTTC.

About this clone itself: Other nucleotide sequences in the sample specify the same CDR3. J is TRBJ1-1 and V is TRBV19; D gene uncertain. Between the trimmed V and J ends, which lost 3 bases and 0 bases, there was a span of 8 bases. Germline V gene lookup returns CDR1 LNHDA and CDR2 SQIVND (reference sequence). The CDR3 has 14 amino acids. For the CDR3, the DNA is TGTGCCAGTAGTATCCGGAGGTTGAACACTGAAGCTTTCTTT. Encoded protein: CASSIRRLNTEAFF.

The V and J genes are TRBV7-9 and TRBJ1-4; no reliable D call. Trimming took 5 bases from V and 8 from J, leaving 18 bases between them. This CDR3 comprises 15 residues. The germline V gene encodes CDR1 SEHNR and CDR2 FQNEAQ (reference sequence). The CDR3 DNA sequence: TGTGCCAGCAGCCTCCGCGGGTCCGGGTTCGAAAAACTGTTTTTT. Translation gives CASSLRGSGFEKLFF.

The sample holds one count of this clone. The chain couples TRBV7-9 to TRBJ2-5; 11 nucleotides match TRBD2. V lost 6 bases to trimming and J lost 3 bases; unmatched junction nucleotides: 3. The CDR3 is 14 residues long. Germline loops: CDR1 SEHNR, CDR2 FQNEAQ (reference sequence). The DNA of the CDR3 is TGTGCCAGCAGATTTAGCGGGGGGGAAGAGACCCAGTACTTC. Its protein product is CASRFSGGEETQYF.

The chain carries TRBV5-1 and TRBJ1-2, with 9 bases lining up with TRBD1. J lost 2 bases, V lost 4 bases, and 6 bases had no gene match. This CDR3 has 15 residues. Germline CDR1 SGHRS, CDR2 YFSETQ. CDR3 DNA sequence: TGCGCCAGCAGCGCATCCGGGACAGGGAACTATGGCTACACCTTC. Encoded protein: CASSASGTGNYGYTF.

The rearrangement joins TRBV18 to TRBJ1-1; possible D gene TRBD1, 5 bases. The germline V gene encodes CDR1 KGHSH and CDR2 LQKENI. Trimming cost V 3 bases and J 4 bases, with 21 bases left between them. The CDR3 is 17 residues long. CDR3 loop: CASSPPQGRVSGTEAFF. CDR3 bases: TGTGCCAGCTCACCTCCCCAAGGCAGGGTAAGTGGCACTGAAGCTTTCTTT.

This rearrangement joins TRBV2 to TRBJ1-2, with TRBD1 matching over 7 bases. This CDR3 comprises 14 residues. Germline values: CDR1 SNHLY, CDR2 FYNNEI. The V and J ends lost 10 bases and 4 bases, in that order; junction bases with no gene match: 12. CDR3 bases: TGTGCCACAAGTTTAACAGGGGACGGCTATGGCTACACCTTC. Its protein is CATSLTGDGYGYTF.

The V gene is TRBV4-1, the J gene TRBJ2-7; 10 nucleotides agree with TRBD2. V was clipped by 4 bases and J by 1 base; unmatched bases: 7. This CDR3 spans 16 amino acids. The germline CDR1 and CDR2 sequences are MGHRA and YSYEKL. The CDR3 DNA is TGCGCCAGCAGCCGTCGGTGGACTAGCGGATCCTACGAGCAGTACTTC. It yields the protein CASSRRWTSGSYEQYF.

This clone has just a few counts. V gene TRBV29-1 combines with J gene TRBJ1-5; D ambiguous. The germline V gene encodes CDR1 SQVTM and CDR2 ANQGSEA. V was trimmed by 1 base and J by 7 bases, leaving 11 bases between them. The CDR3 length is 13 residues. Written as DNA, the CDR3 is TGCAGCGTTGAAGGTAGTCCCGGCCAGCCCCAGCATTTT. Its protein is CSVEGSPGQPQHF.

The rearrangement uses TRBV6-4 and TRBJ2-3; a possible D gene is TRBD2 (6 bases). This CDR3 region has 15 residues. The V gene lost 4 bases and the J gene lost 1 base, with 12 bases spanning the gap. Germline loops: CDR1 MRHNA, CDR2 SNTAGT. This CDR3 reads CASSVTGEGTDTQYF. The CDR3, as DNA: TGTGCCAGCAGTGTGACGGGAGAGGGCACAGATACGCAGTATTTT.

J is TRBJ1-2 and V is TRBV5-1; weak D call: TRBD1 (5 bases). Germline CDR1 is SGHRS and CDR2 is YFSETQ. This CDR3 is 15 amino acids long. Trimming took off 0 bases at V and 7 bases at J, with 16 bases between the two ends. CDR3 in amino acids: CASSLAPPGGGGYTF. The DNA for the CDR3 is TGCGCCAGCAGCTTGGCCCCCCCGGGGGGTGGTGGCTACACCTTC. Full variable domain (rest looked up from reference TRBV5-1 and TRBJ1-2): KAGVTQTPRYLIKTRGQQVTLSCSPISGHRSVSWYQQTPGQGLQFLFEYFSETQRNKGNFPGRFSGRQFSNSRSEMNVSTLELGDSALYLCASSLAPPGGGGYTFGSGTRLTVV.

This clone was counted only a few times. This sequence joins TRBV27 and TRBJ2-1; 10 nucleotides align to TRBD1. The CDR3 sequence is 14 residues long. V lost 7 bases to trimming and J lost 4 bases; unmatched junction nucleotides: 4. Germline-derived CDR1 and CDR2 are MNHEY and SMNVEV (reference sequence). CDR3 nucleotides: TGTGCCAGCACCCCGGGACAGGGGTACAATGAGCAGTTCTTC. Translating gives CASTPGQGYNEQFF.

A few counts support this clone. The chain employs TRBV4-1 and TRBJ1-2, with D unclear. Trimming pared 5 bases from V and 8 bases from J, leaving 21 bases between. Germline-derived CDR1 and CDR2 are MGHRA and YSYEKL. The CDR3 runs to 15 residues. The CDR3 spells CASSEDPPPYEGYTF. The CDR3 DNA is TGCGCCAGCAGCGAGGACCCTCCCCCTTATGAGGGCTACACCTTC.

The CDR3 coding sequence is TGTGCCAGCAGTTACTCGAGGGAGGGGCAGCCCCAGCATTTT. Amino acid sequence: CASSYSREGQPQHF. The gene calls are TRBV6-2 or TRBV6-3 and TRBJ1-5; a possible D gene is TRBD1 (5 bases). The CDR3 totals 14 residues. V shed 0 bases and J shed 7 bases, with 10 bases lying between them. CDR1 is MNHEY, CDR2 SVGEGT, per germline.

This chain uses TRBV7-2 with TRBJ2-1, with D possibly being TRBD1 or TRBD2 (5 bases each). The CDR3 totals 14 residues. Trimming took off 5 bases at V and 8 bases at J, with 16 bases between the two ends. The germline V gene has CDR1 SGHTA and CDR2 FQGNSA. For the CDR3, the DNA is TGTGCCAGCAGCAGTACCGGGACGGCGGATGAGCAGTTCTTC. Protein product: CASSSTGTADEQFF.

The rearrangement links TRBV9 to TRBJ1-1; no firm D call. The germline CDR1 and CDR2 sequences are SGDLS and YYNGEE. The CDR3 is 13 amino acids. V was trimmed by 1 base and J by 5 bases, leaving 9 bases between them. The CDR3 here is CASSVTGGTEAFF. DNA for the CDR3: TGTGCCAGCAGCGTAACGGGTGGGACTGAAGCTTTCTTT.

This rearrangement joins TRBV30 to TRBJ1-2; D unresolved. Germline V gene sequence: CDR1 GTSNPN, CDR2 SVGIG (reference sequence). The germline V and J ends were trimmed by 2 bases and 6 bases, with 13 bases remaining between them. This CDR3 has 13 residues. The CDR3: CAWSRRTNDGYTF. For the CDR3, the DNA is TGTGCCTGGAGTCGAAGAACCAACGATGGCTACACCTTC.

This clone showed up just a few times. The chain joins TRBV27 to TRBJ1-6; D not certain. Deletions cut 3 bases from V and 6 bases from J, with 18 bases between. Germline CDR1 MNHEY, CDR2 SMNVEV (reference sequence). The CDR3 totals 17 residues. CDR3 loop: CASSLTRGNEANSPLHF. The CDR3 DNA reads as TGTGCCAGCAGTTTGACACGGGGTAACGAAGCTAATTCACCCCTCCACTTT.

This chain links TRBV7-9 with TRBJ1-2; 9 bases fit TRBD1. Germline assignment: CDR1 SEHNR and CDR2 FQNEAQ (reference sequence). This CDR3 has 15 amino acids. V trimming: 5 bases; J trimming: 8 bases; junction bases outside the gene matches: 12. The CDR3 sequence: CASSAQATTGGGYTF. The CDR3 DNA reads TGTGCCAGCAGCGCCCAGGCGACCACAGGGGGCGGCTACACCTTC.

The chain carries TRBV5-1 and TRBJ2-7; 7 bases map to TRBD2. The CDR3 has 15 residues. V was pared by 0 bases and J by 6 bases, with 9 bases of the junction left unmatched. Germline loops: CDR1 SGHRS, CDR2 YFSETQ. The DNA for the CDR3 is TGCGCCAGCAGCTTGGATGGACTAGTCGGCGGCGAGCAGTACTTC. Protein product: CASSLDGLVGGEQYF.

This clone was detected a few times. The chain combines TRBV10-3 with TRBJ1-1, with no clear D. The CDR3 is made up of 12 amino acids. Deletions cut 2 bases from V and 5 bases from J, with 6 bases between. Germline CDR1 and CDR2: ENHRY and SYGVKD. The CDR3 region is CAISETGTEAFF. Here the CDR3 DNA reads TGTGCCATCAGTGAGACTGGGACTGAAGCTTTCTTT.

V and J are TRBV5-1 and TRBJ1-6, with TRBD1 as a possible D gene (5 bases). The CDR3 loop spans 16 amino acids. Germline V CDR1 and CDR2: SGHRS, YFSETQ. The V end lost 3 bases, the J end lost 6 bases, and 16 bases lay between the germline ends. CDR3 in amino acids: CASSYNQGFGNSPLHF. As DNA, the CDR3 is TGCGCCAGCAGCTACAATCAGGGCTTCGGTAATTCACCCCTCCACTTT.

The gene calls are TRBV5-1 and TRBJ1-5, with D unclear. V lost 2 bases to trimming and J lost 3 bases, with 6 bases between them. CDR1 and CDR2 (germline): SGHRS, YFSETQ. The CDR3 loop spans 13 amino acids. The CDR3 nucleotides are TGCGCCAGCAGCTTCAACACCAATCAGCCCCAGCATTTT. As protein: CASSFNTNQPQHF.

The J gene is TRBJ1-3, the V gene TRBV7-6, with D possibly matching TRBD1 (5 bases). The V end was cut by 2 bases, the J end by 3 bases, with 20 bases between. CDR3 length: 18 residues. Germline V CDR1 and CDR2: SGHVS, FNYEAQ. CDR3 in DNA: TGTGCCAGCAGCTTACTGGCAGGGCTAAGGGCGAGTGGAAACACCATATATTTT. Amino acid sequence: CASSLLAGLRASGNTIYF.